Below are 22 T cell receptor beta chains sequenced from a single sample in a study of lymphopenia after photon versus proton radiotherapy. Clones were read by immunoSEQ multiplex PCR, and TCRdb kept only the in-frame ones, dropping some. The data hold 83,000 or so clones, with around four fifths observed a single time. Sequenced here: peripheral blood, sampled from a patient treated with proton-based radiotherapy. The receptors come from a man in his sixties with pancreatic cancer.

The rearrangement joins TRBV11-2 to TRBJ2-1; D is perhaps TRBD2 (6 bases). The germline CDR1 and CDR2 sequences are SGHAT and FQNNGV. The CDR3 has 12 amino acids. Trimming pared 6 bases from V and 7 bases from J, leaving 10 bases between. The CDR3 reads CASSFGGNEQFF. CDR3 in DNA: TGTGCCAGCAGTTTTGGGGGGAATGAGCAGTTCTTC.

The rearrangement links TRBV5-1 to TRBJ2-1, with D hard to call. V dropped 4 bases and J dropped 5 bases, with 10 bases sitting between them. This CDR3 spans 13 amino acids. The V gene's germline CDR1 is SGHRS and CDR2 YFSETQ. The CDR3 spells CASSRDPDNEQFF. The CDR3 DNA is TGCGCCAGCAGCCGAGACCCGGACAATGAGCAGTTCTTC. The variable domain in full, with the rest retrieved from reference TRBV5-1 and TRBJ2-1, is KAGVTQTPRYLIKTRGQQVTLSCSPISGHRSVSWYQQTPGQGLQFLFEYFSETQRNKGNFPGRFSGRQFSNSRSEMNVSTLELGDSALYLCASSRDPDNEQFFGPGTRLTVL.

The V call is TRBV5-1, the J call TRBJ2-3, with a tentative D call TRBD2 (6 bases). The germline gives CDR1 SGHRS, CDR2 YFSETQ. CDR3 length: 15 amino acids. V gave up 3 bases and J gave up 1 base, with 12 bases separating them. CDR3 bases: TGCGCCAGCAGCTCGGACGGCGGGGGCACAGATACGCAGTATTTT. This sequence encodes CASSSDGGGTDTQYF.

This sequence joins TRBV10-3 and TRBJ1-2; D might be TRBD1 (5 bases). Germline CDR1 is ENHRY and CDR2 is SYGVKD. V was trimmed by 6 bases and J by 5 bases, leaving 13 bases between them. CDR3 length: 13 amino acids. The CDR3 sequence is CAISEGPTYGYTF. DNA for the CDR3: TGTGCCATCAGCGAGGGACCGACTTATGGCTACACCTTC.

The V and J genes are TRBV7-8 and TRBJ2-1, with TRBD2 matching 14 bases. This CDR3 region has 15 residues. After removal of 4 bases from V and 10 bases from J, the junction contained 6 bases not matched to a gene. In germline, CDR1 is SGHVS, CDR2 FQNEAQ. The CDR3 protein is CASSSRTSGRLEQFF. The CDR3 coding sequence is TGTGCCAGCAGCTCTCGGACTAGCGGGAGGTTGGAGCAGTTCTTC.

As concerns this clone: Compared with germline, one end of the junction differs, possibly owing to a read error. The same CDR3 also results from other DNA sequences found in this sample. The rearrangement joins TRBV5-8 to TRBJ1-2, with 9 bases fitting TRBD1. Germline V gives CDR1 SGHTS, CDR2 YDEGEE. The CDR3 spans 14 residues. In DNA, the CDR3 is TGCGCCAGCAGCTTGGGACAGGGCCTCTACGGCTACACCTTC. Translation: CASSLGQGLYGYTF.

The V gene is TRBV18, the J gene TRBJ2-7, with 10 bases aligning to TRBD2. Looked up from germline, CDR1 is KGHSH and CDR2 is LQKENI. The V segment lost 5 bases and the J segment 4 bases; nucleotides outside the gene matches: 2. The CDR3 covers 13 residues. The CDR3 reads CASSSGLAYEQYF. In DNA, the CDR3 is TGTGCCAGCTCATCGGGACTAGCGTACGAGCAGTACTTC.

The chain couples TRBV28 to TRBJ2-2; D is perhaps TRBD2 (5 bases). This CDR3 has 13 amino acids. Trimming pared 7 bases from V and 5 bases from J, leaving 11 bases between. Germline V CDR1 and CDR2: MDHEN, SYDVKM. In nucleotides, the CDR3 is TGTGCCAGCAAACTAGGCGGAACCGGGGAGCTGTTTTTT. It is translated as CASKLGGTGELFF. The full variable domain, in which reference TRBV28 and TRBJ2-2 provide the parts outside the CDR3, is DVKVTQSSRYLVKRTGEKVFLECVQDMDHENMFWYRQDPGLGLRLIYFSYDVKMKEKGDIPEGYSVSREKKERFSLILESASTNQTSMYLCASKLGGTGELFFGEGSRLTVL.

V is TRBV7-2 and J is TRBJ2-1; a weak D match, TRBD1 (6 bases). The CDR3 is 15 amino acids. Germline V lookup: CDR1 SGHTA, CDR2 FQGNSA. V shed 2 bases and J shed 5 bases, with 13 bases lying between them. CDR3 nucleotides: TGTGCCAGCAGCTTATTCCCAGGGGCGGACAATGAGCAGTTCTTC. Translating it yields CASSLFPGADNEQFF.

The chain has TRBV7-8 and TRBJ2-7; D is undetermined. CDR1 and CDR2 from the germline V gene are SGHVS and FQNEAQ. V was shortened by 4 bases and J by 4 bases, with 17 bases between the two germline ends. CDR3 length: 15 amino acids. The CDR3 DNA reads TGTGCCAGCAGCTCTAGGGTGACCCTTATGTACGAGCAGTACTTC. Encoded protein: CASSSRVTLMYEQYF. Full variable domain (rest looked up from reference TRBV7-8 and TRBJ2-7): GAGVSQSPRYKVAKRGQDVALRCDPISGHVSLFWYQQALGQGPEFLTYFQNEAQLDKSGLPSDRFFAERPEGSVSTLKIQRTQQEDSAVYLCASSSRVTLMYEQYFGPGTRLTVT.

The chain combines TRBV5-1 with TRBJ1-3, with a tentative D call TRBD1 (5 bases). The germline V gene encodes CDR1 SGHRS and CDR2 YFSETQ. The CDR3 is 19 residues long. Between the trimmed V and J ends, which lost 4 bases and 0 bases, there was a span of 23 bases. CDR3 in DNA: TGCGCCAGCAGCATCCGGGACCCCGACAGTAGCCTCTCTGGAAACACCATATATTTT. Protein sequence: CASSIRDPDSSLSGNTIYF.

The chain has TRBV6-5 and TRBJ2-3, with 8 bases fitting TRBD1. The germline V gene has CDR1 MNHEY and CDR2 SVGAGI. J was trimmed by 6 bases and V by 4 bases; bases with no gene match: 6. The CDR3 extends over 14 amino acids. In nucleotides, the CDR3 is TGTGCCAGCAGTTGGGGACAGGCGGGTGATACGCAGTATTTT. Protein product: CASSWGQAGDTQYF.

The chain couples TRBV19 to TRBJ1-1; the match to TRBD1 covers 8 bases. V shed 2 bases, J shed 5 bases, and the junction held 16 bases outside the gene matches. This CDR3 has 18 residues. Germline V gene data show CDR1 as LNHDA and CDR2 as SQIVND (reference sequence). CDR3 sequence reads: CASSIFTGGSPGGTEAFF. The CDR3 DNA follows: TGTGCCAGTAGTATATTTACAGGGGGGTCCCCCGGAGGAACTGAAGCTTTCTTT.

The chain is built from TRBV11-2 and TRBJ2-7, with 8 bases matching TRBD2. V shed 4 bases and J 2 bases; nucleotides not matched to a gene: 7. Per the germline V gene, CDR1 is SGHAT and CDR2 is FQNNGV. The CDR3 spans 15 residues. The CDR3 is CASSSQPAGAYEQYF. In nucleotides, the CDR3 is TGTGCCAGCAGCTCCCAGCCAGCGGGAGCCTACGAGCAGTACTTC.

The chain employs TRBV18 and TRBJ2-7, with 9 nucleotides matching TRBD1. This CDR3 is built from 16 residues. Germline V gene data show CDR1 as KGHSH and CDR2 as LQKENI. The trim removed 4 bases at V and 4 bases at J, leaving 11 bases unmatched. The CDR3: CASSRAGQGPNYEQYF. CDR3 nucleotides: TGTGCCAGCTCACGCGCCGGACAGGGGCCTAATTACGAGCAGTACTTC.

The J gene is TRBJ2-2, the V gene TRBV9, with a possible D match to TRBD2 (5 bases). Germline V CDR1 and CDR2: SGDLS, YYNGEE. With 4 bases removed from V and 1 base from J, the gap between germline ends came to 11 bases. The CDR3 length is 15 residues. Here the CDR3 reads CASSFTSGNTGELFF. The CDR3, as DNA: TGTGCCAGCAGCTTCACTAGTGGGAACACCGGGGAGCTGTTTTTT.

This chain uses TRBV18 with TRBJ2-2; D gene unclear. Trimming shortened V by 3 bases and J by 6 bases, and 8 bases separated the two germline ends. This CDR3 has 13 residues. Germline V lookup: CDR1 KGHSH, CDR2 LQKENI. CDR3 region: CASSPQASGELFF. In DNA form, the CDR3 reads TGTGCCAGCTCACCTCAGGCATCCGGGGAGCTGTTTTTT.

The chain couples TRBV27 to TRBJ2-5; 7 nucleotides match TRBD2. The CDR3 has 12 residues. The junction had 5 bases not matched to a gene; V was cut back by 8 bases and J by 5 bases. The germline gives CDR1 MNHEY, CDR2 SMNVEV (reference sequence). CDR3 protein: CASGGVRETQYF. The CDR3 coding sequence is TGTGCCAGCGGGGGGGTCCGGGAGACCCAGTACTTC.

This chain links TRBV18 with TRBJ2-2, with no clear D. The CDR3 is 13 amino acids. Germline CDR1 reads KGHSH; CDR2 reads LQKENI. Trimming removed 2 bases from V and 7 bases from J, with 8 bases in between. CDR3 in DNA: TGTGCCAGCTCACCATCCCATGGCGGGGAGCTGTTTTTT. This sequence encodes CASSPSHGGELFF.

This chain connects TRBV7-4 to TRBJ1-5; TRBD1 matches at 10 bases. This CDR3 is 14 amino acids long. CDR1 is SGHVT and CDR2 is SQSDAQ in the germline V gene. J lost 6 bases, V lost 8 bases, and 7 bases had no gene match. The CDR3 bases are TGTGCCAGCCCTCCGACAGGGGGCAGTCAGCCCCAGCATTTT. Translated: CASPPTGGSQPQHF. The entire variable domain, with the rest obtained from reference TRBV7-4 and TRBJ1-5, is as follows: GAGVSQSPRYKVAKRGRDVALRCDSISGHVTLYWYRQTLGQGSEVLTYSQSDAQRDKSGRPSGRFSAERPERSVSTLKIQRTEQGDSAVYLCASPPTGGSQPQHFGDGTRLSIL.

For the CDR3, the DNA is TGTGCCACCAGGGAGGAGGGGAACACTGAAGCTTTCTTT. The encoded protein is CATREEGNTEAFF. The rearrangement links TRBV15 to TRBJ1-1; no firm D call. Trimming pared 6 bases from V and 1 base from J, leaving 9 bases between. This CDR3 region has 13 residues. Germline CDR1 LNHNV, CDR2 YYDKDF (reference sequence).

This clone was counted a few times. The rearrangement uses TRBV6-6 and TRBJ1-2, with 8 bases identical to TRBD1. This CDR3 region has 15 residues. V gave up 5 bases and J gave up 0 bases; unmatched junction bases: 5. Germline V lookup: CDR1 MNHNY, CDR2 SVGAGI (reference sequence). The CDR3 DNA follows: TGTGCCAGCAGTAAGGGACAGGAAACTAACTATGGCTACACCTTC. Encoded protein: CASSKGQETNYGYTF.